Shown below are 32 T cell receptor beta chains from a single sample sequenced in a study of T cell responses to AZD1222 COVID-19 vaccine. The assay was immunoSEQ multiplex PCR, and TCRdb's table has in-frame clones only and misses some. This repertoire shows roughly 100,000 clones, around 94% found once; its top ten account for around 2%. Sequenced here: peripheral blood, sampled on day 0 of AZD1222 vaccination. All receptors come from an adult in good health.

The chain links TRBV15 to TRBJ1-1; 8 bases match TRBD1. V lost 8 bases and J lost 7; bases outside the gene matches: 9. This CDR3 contains 13 residues. Looked up from germline, CDR1 is LNHNV and CDR2 is YYDKDF (reference sequence). CDR3 residues: CATQRQGSVEAFF. DNA for the CDR3: TGTGCCACCCAACGACAGGGGAGCGTTGAAGCTTTCTTT.

V and J are TRBV4-3 and TRBJ1-5, with D perhaps matching TRBD1 (6 bases). Germline CDR1 reads LGHNA; CDR2 reads YSLEER. The CDR3 covers 16 residues. Trimming left V 0 bases short and J 2 bases short, with 11 bases between. The CDR3 DNA follows: TGCGCCAGCAGCCAAGATATCAGGGGAGGCAATCAGCCCCAGCATTTT. Its protein is CASSQDIRGGNQPQHF.

This clone was observed once. The V and J genes are TRBV4-3 and TRBJ2-4, with TRBD1 as a possible D gene (5 bases). Per the germline V gene, CDR1 is LGHNA and CDR2 is YSLEER. CDR3 length: 13 residues. V was trimmed by 0 bases and J by 7 bases, leaving 7 bases between them. The chain's CDR3 is CASSQEGANIQYF. The CDR3 nucleotides are TGCGCCAGCAGCCAAGAAGGGGCGAACATTCAGTACTTC.

The V and J genes are TRBV6-5 and TRBJ2-1, with D perhaps matching TRBD2 (6 bases). In germline, CDR1 is MNHEY, CDR2 SVGAGI. V was clipped by 5 bases and J by 5 bases, with 16 bases between them. The length of the CDR3 is 15 residues. The CDR3 loop reads CASSPRDFGDNEQFF. The CDR3 region has the DNA TGTGCCAGCAGTCCGCGGGACTTCGGAGACAATGAGCAGTTCTTC.

This clone was observed a single time. The V call is TRBV2, the J call TRBJ2-1; 7 bases line up with TRBD2. The germline V gene encodes CDR1 SNHLY and CDR2 FYNNEI. V shed 9 bases, J shed 7 bases, and the junction held 12 bases outside the gene matches. The CDR3 contains 14 residues. The CDR3 DNA follows: TGTGCCAGAAACCGGGACTACGGGGGGAATGAGCAGTTCTTC. This codes for CARNRDYGGNEQFF.

The CDR3: CASSEALLETNEKLFF. The CDR3 DNA reads TGTGCCAGCAGTGAAGCGCTATTAGAAACTAATGAAAAACTGTTTTTT. The V gene is TRBV2, the J gene TRBJ1-4; D gene ambiguous. V lost 0 bases and J 1 base, leaving 9 bases between the germline ends. Germline lookup yields CDR1 SNHLY and CDR2 FYNNEI. The CDR3 has 16 amino acids.

The J gene is TRBJ2-7, the V gene TRBV6-1; possible D gene TRBD1, 6 bases. The germline V and J ends were trimmed by 4 bases and 2 bases, with 18 bases remaining between them. This CDR3 has 16 residues. The germline V gene has CDR1 MNHNS and CDR2 SASEGT. CDR3 region: CASSVLTGEGAYEQYF. In DNA form, the CDR3 reads TGTGCCAGCAGTGTACTAACAGGTGAGGGGGCCTACGAGCAGTACTTC.

The chain uses TRBV2 and TRBJ1-5; D gene unclear. Germline V gene data show CDR1 as SNHLY and CDR2 as FYNNEI. Between the trimmed V and J ends, which lost 2 bases and 3 bases, there was a span of 8 bases. This CDR3 spans 14 amino acids. The CDR3 loop is CASSEIPANQPQHF. The DNA for the CDR3 is TGTGCCAGCAGTGAAATTCCGGCCAATCAGCCCCAGCATTTT.

This rearrangement joins TRBV15 to TRBJ1-4; TRBD1 aligns across 9 bases. There are 15 residues in the CDR3. Looked up from germline, CDR1 is LNHNV and CDR2 is YYDKDF (reference sequence). V lost 6 bases, J lost 7 bases, and 9 bases stayed unmatched. The CDR3 is CATSISRTGAEKLFF. The CDR3 region has the DNA TGTGCCACCAGTATTTCGCGGACAGGGGCTGAAAAACTGTTTTTT. Looking up the rest from reference TRBV15 and TRBJ1-4 gives the full variable domain: DAMVIQNPRYQVTQFGKPVTLSCSQTLNHNVMYWYQQKSSQAPKLLFHYYDKDFNNEADTPDNFQSRRPNTSFCFLDIRSPGLGDTAMYLCATSISRTGAEKLFFGSGTQLSVL.

The genes are TRBV10-3 and TRBJ1-2, with 7 bases that match TRBD1. The CDR3 totals 12 residues. The V and J ends lost 9 bases and 6 bases, in that order; junction bases with no gene match: 7. Germline V CDR1 and CDR2: ENHRY, SYGVKD. The CDR3 DNA reads TGTGCCATTTCACAGGGGTTAGATGGCTACACCTTC. This sequence encodes CAISQGLDGYTF.

The gene calls are TRBV19 and TRBJ1-5; 7 bases agree with TRBD1. Trimming took 4 bases from V and 2 from J; bases not matched to a gene: 14. Germline V gene sequence: CDR1 LNHDA, CDR2 SQIVND (reference sequence). The CDR3 contains 18 residues. In DNA form, the CDR3 reads TGTGCCAGTAGTAGGGACAGAAGGGGACGGGGTGGCAATCAGCCCCAGCATTTT. Amino acids: CASSRDRRGRGGNQPQHF.

The CDR3 loop reads CASSLEVSNQPQHF. The CDR3 DNA sequence: TGTGCCAGCAGCTTAGAGGTTTCCAATCAGCCCCAGCATTTT. The V call is TRBV7-2, the J call TRBJ1-5, with D unresolved. V was trimmed by 1 base and J by 3 bases, leaving 7 bases between them. Looked up from germline, CDR1 is SGHTA and CDR2 is FQGNSA. This CDR3 region has 14 residues.

The genes are TRBV5-1 and TRBJ2-5; D is undetermined. The CDR3 runs to 14 residues. Trimming removed 6 bases from V and 4 bases from J, with 16 bases in between. The germline V gene has CDR1 SGHRS and CDR2 YFSETQ. The CDR3: CASNTVGLGETQYF. The CDR3 coding sequence is TGCGCCAGCAACACGGTAGGTCTCGGAGAGACCCAGTACTTC.

In its sample, this clone was seen once. The rearrangement joins TRBV15 to TRBJ1-2; tentative D call: TRBD1 (6 bases). This CDR3 comprises 13 residues. CDR1 and CDR2 (germline): LNHNV, YYDKDF (reference sequence). The V and J ends lost 3 bases and 5 bases respectively, with 10 bases between them. The CDR3 loop reads CATSRTGYYGYTF. In DNA, the CDR3 is TGTGCCACCAGCAGGACAGGTTATTATGGCTACACCTTC. Full variable domain (missing parts from reference TRBV15 and TRBJ1-2): DAMVIQNPRYQVTQFGKPVTLSCSQTLNHNVMYWYQQKSSQAPKLLFHYYDKDFNNEADTPDNFQSRRPNTSFCFLDIRSPGLGDTAMYLCATSRTGYYGYTFGSGTRLTVV.

Comment on this clone: At one of its ends the junction is not consistent with the germline gene, which may arise from a read error. The chain uses TRBV7-7 and TRBJ2-7; a weak D match, TRBD2 (6 bases). CDR1 is SSHAT, CDR2 FNYEAQ, per germline (reference sequence). The CDR3 loop spans 13 amino acids. The CDR3 reads CASSSQEGYEQYF. In DNA, the CDR3 is TGTGCTAGCAGCTCCCAGGAGGGCTACGAGCAGTACTTC.

The chain combines TRBV2 with TRBJ1-6; no reliable D call. The CDR3 length is 13 residues. Germline V lookup: CDR1 SNHLY, CDR2 FYNNEI. V lost 1 base to trimming and J lost 5 bases, with 3 bases between them. DNA for the CDR3: TGTGCCAGCAGTGAAGAAAATAATTCACCCCTCCACTTT. This sequence encodes CASSEENNSPLHF.

This chain links TRBV10-2 with TRBJ2-3; no firm D call. This CDR3 contains 10 residues. V dropped 8 bases and J dropped 6 bases, with 6 bases sitting between them. Germline V gene lookup returns CDR1 WSHSY and CDR2 SAAADI. The CDR3 spells CASGWDTQYF. The CDR3 nucleotides are TGCGCCAGCGGGTGGGATACGCAGTATTTT.

This clone was observed a handful of times. This chain links TRBV6-1 with TRBJ2-7; 12 bases line up with TRBD1. In germline, CDR1 is MNHNS, CDR2 SASEGT. The V segment lost 3 bases and the J segment 5 bases; nucleotides outside the gene matches: 2. The CDR3 extends over 14 amino acids. CDR3 in amino acids: CASSDGTGGNEQYF. The CDR3 bases are TGTGCCAGCAGTGACGGGACAGGGGGCAACGAGCAGTACTTC.

The rearrangement links TRBV6-5 to TRBJ1-1; 7 bases match TRBD1. After removal of 6 bases from V and 5 bases from J, the junction contained 6 bases not matched to a gene. The CDR3 runs to 13 residues. Per germline, CDR1 MNHEY and CDR2 SVGAGI. The chain's CDR3 is CASRDRKVTEAFF. The CDR3 nucleotides read TGTGCCAGCAGGGACAGGAAGGTAACTGAAGCTTTCTTT.

The V gene is TRBV2, the J gene TRBJ2-1, with 7 nucleotides matching TRBD2. CDR1 is SNHLY, CDR2 FYNNEI, per germline. This CDR3 region has 15 residues. V lost 1 base and J lost 2; bases outside the gene matches: 2. The CDR3 protein is CASSEGLAAYNEQFF. DNA of the CDR3: TGTGCCAGCAGTGAAGGGCTAGCGGCCTACAATGAGCAGTTCTTC.

The J gene is TRBJ2-1, the V gene TRBV27; D call uncertain. The length of the CDR3 is 13 residues. Trimming cost V 3 bases and J 3 bases, with 6 bases left between them. Germline CDR1 is MNHEY and CDR2 is SMNVEV (reference sequence). In DNA form, the CDR3 reads TGTGCCAGCAGTTTCGCCCGCTACAATGAGCAGTTCTTC. This translates into CASSFARYNEQFF.

The chain uses TRBV29-1 and TRBJ1-2, with D possibly matching TRBD1 (5 bases). V was trimmed by 3 bases and J by 2 bases, leaving 10 bases between them. The CDR3 spans 13 residues. Per the germline V gene, CDR1 is SQVTM and CDR2 is ANQGSEA. CDR3 in DNA: TGCAGCGTTGATACGGGGCGCAACTATGGCTACACCTTC. Protein product: CSVDTGRNYGYTF.

This chain connects TRBV12-5 to TRBJ2-1, with TRBD2 as a possible D gene (6 bases). CDR1 is LGHNT and CDR2 is FRNRAP in the germline V gene. Trimming removed 5 bases at V and 8 bases at J, with 16 bases between. The CDR3 covers 14 residues. The CDR3 region has the DNA TGTGCTAGTGGTCCGGACCGACTAGACCATGAGCAGTTCTTC. Translated, it gives CASGPDRLDHEQFF.

The chain recombines TRBV5-1 with TRBJ1-2; D might be TRBD1 (5 bases). The CDR3 sequence is 16 residues long. V dropped 4 bases and J dropped 5 bases, with 21 bases sitting between them. Germline loops: CDR1 SGHRS, CDR2 YFSETQ. The CDR3 here is CASSPVGGLVEYGYTF. The CDR3 DNA reads as TGCGCCAGCAGCCCGGTCGGGGGGTTGGTGGAGTATGGCTACACCTTC.

V gene TRBV6-5 combines with J gene TRBJ2-6, with D unclear. Germline CDR1 MNHEY, CDR2 SVGAGI. The CDR3 contains 13 residues. The V gene lost 4 bases and the J gene lost 4 bases, with 5 bases spanning the gap. This chain's CDR3 is CASSSSGANVLTF. The CDR3 nucleotides are TGTGCCAGCAGTTCCTCCGGGGCCAACGTCCTGACTTTC.

As for this clone: This CDR3 is also generated by other DNA sequences in the sample. CDR3 nucleotides: TGTGCCAGCAGCTTGGGGAGCACAGATACGCAGTATTTT. The encoded protein is CASSLGSTDTQYF. This sequence joins TRBV7-2 and TRBJ2-3; no clear D. V dropped 3 bases and J dropped 0 bases, with 4 bases sitting between them. The CDR3 runs to 13 residues. Germline CDR1 is SGHTA and CDR2 is FQGNSA.

The chain's CDR3 is CASSEDRSPLMYNEQFF. The DNA of the CDR3 is TGCGCCAGCAGTGAGGACCGGTCTCCCCTCATGTACAATGAGCAGTTCTTC. The chain recombines TRBV10-2 with TRBJ2-1, with D unresolved. Trimming left V 2 bases short and J 4 bases short, with 18 bases between. This CDR3 region has 17 residues. Germline CDR1 is WSHSY and CDR2 is SAAADI.

This rearrangement joins TRBV18 to TRBJ1-4, with D possibly matching TRBD1 (5 bases). The germline V and J ends were trimmed by 4 bases and 8 bases, with 17 bases remaining between them. This CDR3 is 15 amino acids long. Germline V gene lookup returns CDR1 KGHSH and CDR2 LQKENI. Here the CDR3 DNA reads TGTGCCAGCTCACTAAACAGGTTCAGGGAGGAAAAACTGTTTTTT. It specifies CASSLNRFREEKLFF.

The chain links TRBV19 to TRBJ1-6; D is perhaps TRBD1 (6 bases). Germline assignment: CDR1 LNHDA and CDR2 SQIVND (reference sequence). The CDR3 has 14 amino acids. The V end was cut by 7 bases, the J end by 7 bases, with 14 bases between. CDR3 sequence reads: CASTPPRGNSPLHF. For the CDR3, the DNA is TGTGCCAGTACCCCCCCCAGGGGAAATTCACCCCTCCACTTT.

The J gene is TRBJ2-7, the V gene TRBV7-8, with 9 bases that match TRBD2. The CDR3 extends over 15 amino acids. J lost 1 base, V lost 5 bases, and 6 bases had no gene match. Germline-derived CDR1 and CDR2 are SGHVS and FQNEAQ. CDR3: CASSRGLASSYEQYF. CDR3 DNA sequence: TGTGCCAGCAGCCGGGGACTAGCTTCTTCCTACGAGCAGTACTTC.

The chain joins TRBV28 to TRBJ1-5; 8 positions agree with TRBD1. The CDR3 extends over 17 amino acids. J was trimmed by 0 bases and V by 3 bases; bases with no gene match: 7. Germline CDR1 MDHEN, CDR2 SYDVKM. For the CDR3, the DNA is TGTGCCAGCAGTTTGAAGACAGGGGCTTATAGCAATCAGCCCCAGCATTTT. It encodes CASSLKTGAYSNQPQHF.

This clone was observed a few times. This sequence joins TRBV15 and TRBJ1-3; D is possibly TRBD1 (6 bases). Trimming left V 4 bases short and J 4 bases short, with 14 bases between. CDR1 and CDR2 from the germline V gene are LNHNV and YYDKDF (reference sequence). The CDR3 is 15 amino acids. As DNA, the CDR3 is TGTGCCACCAGCAAAGAACAGGGTGGGGGAAACACCATATATTTT. Translated: CATSKEQGGGNTIYF.